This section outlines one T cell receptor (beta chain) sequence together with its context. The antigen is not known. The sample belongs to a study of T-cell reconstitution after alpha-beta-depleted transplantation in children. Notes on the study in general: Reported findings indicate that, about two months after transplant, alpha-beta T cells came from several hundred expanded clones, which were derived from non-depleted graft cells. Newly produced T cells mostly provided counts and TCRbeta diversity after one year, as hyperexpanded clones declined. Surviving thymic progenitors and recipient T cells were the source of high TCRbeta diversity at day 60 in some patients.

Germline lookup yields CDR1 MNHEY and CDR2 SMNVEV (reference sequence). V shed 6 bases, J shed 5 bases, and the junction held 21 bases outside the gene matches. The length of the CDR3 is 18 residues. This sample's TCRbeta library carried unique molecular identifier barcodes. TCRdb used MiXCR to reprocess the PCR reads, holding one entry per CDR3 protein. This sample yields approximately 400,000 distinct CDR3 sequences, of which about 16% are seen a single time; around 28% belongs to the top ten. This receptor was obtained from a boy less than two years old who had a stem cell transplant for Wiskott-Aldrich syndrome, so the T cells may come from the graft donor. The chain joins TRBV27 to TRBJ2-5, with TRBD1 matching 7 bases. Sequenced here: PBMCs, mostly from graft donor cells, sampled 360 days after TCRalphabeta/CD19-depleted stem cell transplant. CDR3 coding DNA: TGTGCCAGCAGCCTGTTATCCCCTCGACCACAGGGGAAGGAGACCCAGTACTTC. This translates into CASSLLSPRPQGKETQYF.